These 11 T cell receptor beta chains originate from one sample sequenced in a study of blood T cells in healthy people across ages. For the second PCR, which ran for about 6 to 11 cycles, a sample-barcoded 5' primer and a J-beta primer mix were used. TCRdb ran MiXCR on the 5' RACE reads and lists one entry per CDR3 protein. The sample has under 1,000,000 distinct CDR3 sequences, more than 35% seen once. Sample: blood. The receptors were sampled from an elderly man in good health.

Details on this clonotype: A much bigger clone sits one base away, suggesting this may be a read error. J is TRBJ2-4 and V is TRBV9; possibly TRBD1 for D (5 bases). Germline V gene lookup returns CDR1 SGDLS and CDR2 YYNGEE. Deletions cut 4 bases from V and 15 bases from J, with 17 bases between. The CDR3 consists of 12 residues. The CDR3 loop is CASSPQQGVRYF. The CDR3 nucleotides are TGTGCCAGCAGCCCTCAGCAAGGGGTTCGGTACTTC.

This clonotype was seen just once. The chain combines TRBV29-1 with TRBJ2-3, with 9 bases identical to TRBD2. The germline V gene encodes CDR1 SQVTM and CDR2 ANQGSEA. This CDR3 has 15 residues. CDR3 sequence reads: CGPLTSGFSTDTQYF. CDR3 nucleotide sequence: TGCGGTCCTTTAACTAGCGGGTTTAGCACAGATACGCAGTATTTT.

Points on this clonotype: This may be a read error: a much more frequent sequence differs by one nucleotide. The V call is TRBV29-1, the J call TRBJ2-7, with D tentatively TRBD2 (6 bases). The CDR3 runs 11 residues. Germline V gene sequence: CDR1 SQVTM, CDR2 ANQGSEA. V was pared by 5 bases and J by 9 bases, with 14 bases between. The CDR3, as DNA: TGCAGCGTTACAGCAGGGACTGGGCAGTACTTC. This translates into CSVTAGTGQYF.

With regard to this clonotype: This could be a read error, since a much larger clone is one nucleotide away. The chain couples TRBV29-1 to TRBJ2-2; 7 bases fit TRBD1. The germline gives CDR1 SQVTM, CDR2 ANQGSEA. CDR3 size: 15 residues. The CDR3 loop reads CCVESQDRDTGELFF. DNA of the CDR3: TGCTGCGTTGAATCTCAAGACAGGGACACCGGGGAGCTGTTTTTT.

This chain joins TRBV12-3 or TRBV12-4 and TRBJ2-5; a weak D match, TRBD1 (6 bases). Trimming cost V 1 base and J 5 bases, with 20 bases left between them. The CDR3 has 17 residues. CDR3 loop: CASSLGQGPVITETQYF. In nucleotides, the CDR3 is TGTGCCAGCAGTTTAGGTCAGGGGCCGGTAATTACGGAGACCCAGTACTTC.

The V gene is TRBV4-3, the J gene TRBJ1-2, with no clear D. Trimming removed 1 base at V and 2 bases at J, with 14 bases between. Germline CDR1 reads LGHNA; CDR2 reads YSLEER. The CDR3 extends over 16 amino acids. CDR3 residues: CASSQGASAANYGYTF. The CDR3 DNA reads as TGCGCCAGCAGCCAAGGGGCGTCGGCGGCAAACTATGGCTACACCTTC.

V gene TRBV7-2 combines with J gene TRBJ2-7; D uncertain. The CDR3 is 13 amino acids. The germline CDR1 and CDR2 sequences are SGHTA and FQGNSA. V lost 7 bases to trimming and J lost 1 base, with 11 bases between them. DNA for the CDR3: TGTGCCAGCACCACCGACATTTCCTACGAGCAGTACTTC. Residues: CASTTDISYEQYF.

This clonotype was seen at least ten times. V is TRBV5-1 and J is TRBJ1-2; D is uncertain. In germline, CDR1 is SGHRS, CDR2 YFSETQ. The V end was cut by 4 bases, the J end by 4 bases, with 11 bases between. The CDR3 spans 13 residues. CDR3 nucleotide sequence: TGCGCCAGCAGCGCCGGACGCCTCTATGGCTACACCTTC. This translates into CASSAGRLYGYTF.

The chain combines TRBV11-2 with TRBJ2-3; TRBD2 agrees at 7 bases. J gave up 10 bases and V 3 bases, and 7 bases lay outside the gene matches. The CDR3 extends over 13 amino acids. Germline V lookup: CDR1 SGHAT, CDR2 FQNNGV. CDR3 region: CASSLISGAAQYF. The CDR3 DNA reads as TGTGCCAGCAGCTTGATCAGCGGGGCGGCGCAGTATTTT.

In this sample, this clonotype turned up many times. The V and J genes are TRBV7-2 and TRBJ2-5, with a possible D match to TRBD2 (5 bases). This CDR3 contains 12 residues. Per the germline V gene, CDR1 is SGHTA and CDR2 is FQGNSA. Deletions cut 5 bases from V and 4 bases from J, with 8 bases between. DNA for the CDR3: TGTGCCAGCAGCCGGACTGGAGAGACCCAGTACTTC. Translation: CASSRTGETQYF.

This clonotype was picked up a small number of times. This rearrangement joins TRBV29-1 to TRBJ2-1, with 10 bases fitting TRBD2. CDR1 SQVTM and CDR2 ANQGSEA come from the germline V gene. The CDR3 contains 14 residues. With V trimmed by 4 bases and J by 3 bases, 3 bases remained unmatched. In DNA, the CDR3 is TGCAGCGTTGGGGCTAGCGGGAGCTACAATGAGCAGTTCTTC. It encodes CSVGASGSYNEQFF.